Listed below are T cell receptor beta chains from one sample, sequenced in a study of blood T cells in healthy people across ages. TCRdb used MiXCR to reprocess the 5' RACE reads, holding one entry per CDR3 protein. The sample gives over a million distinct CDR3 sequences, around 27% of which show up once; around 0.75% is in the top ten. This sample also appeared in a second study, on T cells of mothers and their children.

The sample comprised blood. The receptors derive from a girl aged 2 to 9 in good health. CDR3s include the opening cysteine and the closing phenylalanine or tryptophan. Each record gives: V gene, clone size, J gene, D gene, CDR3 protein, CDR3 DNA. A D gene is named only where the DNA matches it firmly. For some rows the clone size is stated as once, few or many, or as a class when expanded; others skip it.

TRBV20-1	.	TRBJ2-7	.	CSAASSEGIEQYF	TGCAGTGCTGCCTCATCGGAGGGAATCGAGCAGTACTTC
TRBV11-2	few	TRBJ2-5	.	CASSLVGTGGEGYQETQYF	TGTGCCAGCAGCTTAGTGGGCACCGGGGGCGAGGGGTACCAAGAGACCCAGTACTTC
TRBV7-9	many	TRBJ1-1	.	CASSLGGLNTEAFF	TGTGCCAGCAGCTTGGGAGGGTTAAACACTGAAGCTTTCTTT
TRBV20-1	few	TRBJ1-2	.	CSASRPQGYTF	TGCAGTGCTAGCCGCCCTCAAGGCTACACCTTC
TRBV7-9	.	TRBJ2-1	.	CASSLSVPPQFF	TGTGCCAGCAGCTTATCGGTCCCCCCGCAGTTCTTC
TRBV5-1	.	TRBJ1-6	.	CASSLGVPEASFLNSPLHF	TGCGCCAGCAGCTTGGGGGTCCCAGAGGCCTCATTTTTAAATTCACCCCTCCACTTT
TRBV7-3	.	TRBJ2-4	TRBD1	CASSLKRGRLRCF	TGTGCCAGCAGCTTAAAAAGGGGGCGATTACGGTGCTTC
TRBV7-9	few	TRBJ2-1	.	CASSPRTHEQFF	TGTGCCAGCAGCCCACGTACCCATGAGCAGTTCTTC
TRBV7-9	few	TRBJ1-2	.	CASTVGGKGDYGYTF	TGTGCCAGCACGGTCGGGGGGAAGGGGGACTACGGCTACACCTTC
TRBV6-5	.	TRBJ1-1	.	CASRMGPEGTEAFF	TGTGCCAGCCGCATGGGACCAGAAGGGACTGAAGCTTTCTTT
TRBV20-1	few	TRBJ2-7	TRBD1	CSANVGQGVYEQYF	TGCAGTGCTAACGTGGGACAGGGGGTTTACGAGCAGTACTTC
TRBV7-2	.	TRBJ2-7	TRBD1	CASSYGQGASYEQYF	TGTGCCAGCAGCTACGGACAGGGGGCCTCCTACGAGCAGTACTTC
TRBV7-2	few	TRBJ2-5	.	CASSLASGDETQYF	TGTGCCAGCAGCTTAGCGAGTGGGGACGAGACCCAGTACTTC
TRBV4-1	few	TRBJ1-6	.	CASSQDTGTSPLHF	TGCGCCAGCAGCCAAGATACAGGGACTTCACCCCTCCACTTT
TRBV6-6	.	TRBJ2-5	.	CASSPYGSKMNF	TGTGCCAGCAGTCCCTACGGGAGTAAGATGAACTTC
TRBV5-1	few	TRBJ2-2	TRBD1	CASSPSGTDLNTGELFF	TGCGCCAGCAGCCCATCCGGGACAGACCTGAACACCGGGGAGCTGTTTTTT
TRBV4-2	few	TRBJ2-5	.	CASSQARDRETQYF	TGTGCCAGCAGCCAAGCGCGGGACAGAGAGACCCAGTACTTC
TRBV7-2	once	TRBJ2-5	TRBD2	CASRLDFGGANQETQYF	TGTGCCAGCAGACTTGATTTCGGGGGGGCGAACCAAGAGACCCAGTACTTC
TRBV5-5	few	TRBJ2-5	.	CASSLDGYVQETQYF	TGTGCCAGCAGCTTGGACGGATACGTTCAAGAGACCCAGTACTTC
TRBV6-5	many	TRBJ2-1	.	CASTTPGHEQFF	TGTGCCAGCACCACTCCCGGGCATGAGCAGTTCTTC
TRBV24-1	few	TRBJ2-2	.	CATSESGKTGELFF	TGTGCCACCAGTGAGTCAGGGAAGACCGGGGAGCTGTTTTTT
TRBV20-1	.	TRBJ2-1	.	CSARTRYHNEQFF	TGCAGTGCTAGAACGAGGTATCACAATGAGCAGTTCTTC
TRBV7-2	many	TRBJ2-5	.	CASSFLRLWTQYF	TGTGCCAGCAGCTTTCTCCGCCTTTGGACCCAGTACTTC
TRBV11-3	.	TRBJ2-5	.	CASSVGRDTQETQYF	TGTGCCAGCAGCGTAGGCCGGGACACTCAAGAGACCCAGTACTTC
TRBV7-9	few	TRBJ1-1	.	CASSPLGPATEAFF	TGTGCCAGCAGCCCACTAGGGCCGGCCACTGAAGCTTTCTTT
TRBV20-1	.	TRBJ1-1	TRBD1	CSARDRRGTEAFF	TGCAGTGCCAGGGACAGGAGGGGGACTGAAGCTTTCTTT
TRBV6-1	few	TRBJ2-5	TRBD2	CASSILAGEEETQYF	TGTGCCAGCAGCATTCTAGCGGGGGAAGAAGAGACCCAGTACTTC
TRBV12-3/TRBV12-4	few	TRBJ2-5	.	CASRPETQYF	TGCGCCAGCAGACCCGAGACCCAGTACTTC
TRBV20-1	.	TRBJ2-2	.	CSALAGTGGTGELFF	TGCAGTGCCCTCGCCGGGACTGGCGGAACCGGGGAGCTGTTTTTT
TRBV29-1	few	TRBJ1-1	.	CSVERAVTEAFF	TGCAGCGTTGAAAGGGCCGTAACTGAAGCTTTCTTT
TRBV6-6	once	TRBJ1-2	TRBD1	CASSYIRGDGYTF	TGTGCCAGCAGTTATATCAGGGGGGATGGCTACACCTTC
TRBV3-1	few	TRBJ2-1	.	CASSPDWGNEQFF	TGTGCCAGCAGCCCGGACTGGGGGAATGAGCAGTTCTTC
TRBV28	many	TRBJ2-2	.	CASSSRRVNTGELFF	TGTGCCAGCAGTTCAAGACGGGTCAACACCGGGGAGCTGTTTTTT
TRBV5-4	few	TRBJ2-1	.	CASSLRRSEEQFF	TGTGCCAGCAGCTTGCGTAGGTCGGAGGAGCAGTTCTTC
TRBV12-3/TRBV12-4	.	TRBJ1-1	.	CASSHSGRNTEAFF	TGTGCCAGCAGTCATTCAGGGAGGAACACTGAAGCTTTCTTT
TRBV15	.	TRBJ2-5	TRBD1	CATSKDRLYQETQYF	TGTGCCACCAGCAAGGACAGGCTTTACCAAGAGACCCAGTACTTC
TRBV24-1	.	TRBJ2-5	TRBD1	CATSDLTGVEETQYF	TGTGCCACCAGTGACCTGACAGGGGTCGAAGAGACCCAGTACTTC
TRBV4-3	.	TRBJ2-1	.	CASSQHRSRAEQFF	TGCGCCAGCAGCCAACATCGCAGTCGCGCGGAGCAGTTCTTC
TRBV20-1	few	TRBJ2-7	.	CSARDQGTPSYEQYF	TGCAGTGCTAGAGATCAGGGTACCCCCTCCTACGAGCAGTACTTC
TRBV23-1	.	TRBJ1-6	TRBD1	CASSPPRTGELNSPLHF	TGCGCCAGCAGTCCTCCTCGGACAGGGGAATTGAATTCACCCCTCCACTTT
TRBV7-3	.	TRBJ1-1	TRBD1	CASSRFGTENTEAFF	TGTGCCAGCAGCCGATTTGGGACAGAGAACACTGAAGCTTTCTTT
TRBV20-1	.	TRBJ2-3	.	CSASWTADTQYF	TGCAGTGCTAGTTGGACTGCAGATACGCAGTATTTT
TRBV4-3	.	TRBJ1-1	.	CASSQDGGGNTEAFF	TGCGCCAGCAGCCAAGATGGGGGGGGGAACACTGAAGCTTTCTTT
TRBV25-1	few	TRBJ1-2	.	CASSQPGPNYGSTF	TGTGCCAGCAGTCAGCCCGGGCCTAACTATGGCTCCACCTTC
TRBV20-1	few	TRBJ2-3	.	CSARELGDTQYF	TGCAGTGCTAGAGAACTGGGGGATACGCAGTATTTT
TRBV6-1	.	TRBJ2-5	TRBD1	CASSEGQGSWETQYF	TGTGCCAGCAGTGAGGGACAGGGGTCATGGGAGACCCAGTACTTC
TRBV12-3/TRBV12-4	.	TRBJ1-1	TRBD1	CASSSPHRGSGEAFF	TGTGCCAGCAGTTCACCTCACAGGGGCTCGGGTGAAGCTTTCTTT
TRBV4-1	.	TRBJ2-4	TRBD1	CASSQAGTGRVNIQYF	TGCGCCAGCAGCCAAGCCGGGACAGGACGAGTAAACATTCAGTACTTC
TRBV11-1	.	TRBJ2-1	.	CASSPSWDRQFF	TGTGCCAGCAGCCCCAGTTGGGATAGGCAGTTCTTC